One and the same sample provided the 22 T cell receptor beta chains below, sequenced in a study of cytomegalovirus exposure and HLA in healthy donors. The PCR made use of 60 Vbeta and 13 Jbeta primers. Profiled with immunoSEQ multiplex PCR; TCRdb holds only in-frame clones, not every one. The table lists roughly 100,000 clones, approximately 66% of them singletons, with under 3.5% in the top ten. Specimen: PBMCs. These receptors were collected from a woman aged 50 to 60 in good health and CMV-seronegative.

The chain combines TRBV29-1 with TRBJ2-5, with 13 bases that match TRBD2. CDR1 and CDR2 (germline): SQVTM, ANQGSEA. With 3 bases clipped from V and 5 bases from J, the junction kept 0 bases outside the gene matches. The CDR3 extends over 13 amino acids. The CDR3 nucleotides are TGCAGCGTTGAGGGACTAGCGGGGGAGACCCAGTACTTC. This translates into CSVEGLAGETQYF. The full variable domain, with the rest looked up from reference TRBV29-1 and TRBJ2-5, is SAVISQKPSRDICQRGTSLTIQCQVDSQVTMMFWYRQQPGQSLTLIATANQGSEATYESGFVIDKFPISRPNLTFSTLTVSNMSPEDSSIYLCSVEGLAGETQYFGPGTRLLVL.

The chain recombines TRBV7-6 with TRBJ2-1; 10 bases align to TRBD1. This CDR3 spans 14 amino acids. The V segment lost 1 base and the J segment 10 bases; nucleotides outside the gene matches: 4. Germline values: CDR1 SGHVS, CDR2 FNYEAQ. As DNA, the CDR3 is TGTGCCAGCAGCTTAGGGGACAGGGGAAACGAGCAGTTCTTC. Translating gives CASSLGDRGNEQFF. Based on the CDR3 plus reference TRBV7-6 and TRBJ2-1, the full variable domain is GAGVSQSPRYKVTKRGQDVALRCDPISGHVSLYWYRQALGQGPEFLTYFNYEAQQDKSGLPNDRFSAERPEGSISTLTIQRTEQRDSAMYRCASSLGDRGNEQFFGPGTRLTVL.

The chain couples TRBV2 to TRBJ2-3; possible D gene TRBD2, 7 bases. CDR1 is SNHLY and CDR2 is FYNNEI in the germline V gene. V lost 6 bases to trimming and J lost 2 bases, with 18 bases between them. CDR3 length: 16 residues. CDR3 protein: CASSTGRLADTDTQYF. DNA of the CDR3: TGTGCCAGCAGCACAGGGCGCCTAGCGGACACAGATACGCAGTATTTT.

The V and J genes are TRBV28 and TRBJ1-1; D uncertain. The V and J ends lost 6 bases and 4 bases respectively, with 15 bases between them. CDR1 and CDR2 from the germline V gene are MDHEN and SYDVKM. The CDR3 runs to 14 residues. Here the CDR3 DNA reads TGTGCCAGCAGGCTCGCCGGGAGTGGCACTGAAGCTTTCTTT. The encoded protein is CASRLAGSGTEAFF. The whole variable domain, filled in from reference TRBV28 and TRBJ1-1, reads DVKVTQSSRYLVKRTGEKVFLECVQDMDHENMFWYRQDPGLGLRLIYFSYDVKMKEKGDIPEGYSVSREKKERFSLILESASTNQTSMYLCASRLAGSGTEAFFGQGTRLTVV.

The rearrangement links TRBV28 to TRBJ2-3; 8 positions agree with TRBD2. Germline V gene sequence: CDR1 MDHEN, CDR2 SYDVKM. Trimming removed 6 bases from V and 2 bases from J; junction bases left unmatched: 13. The CDR3 sequence is 17 residues long. This CDR3 is CASSSGRDSGTTDTQYF. The CDR3 DNA is TGTGCCAGCAGCTCCGGGAGGGATAGCGGGACCACAGATACGCAGTATTTT. The full variable domain, its missing parts supplied by reference TRBV28 and TRBJ2-3, is DVKVTQSSRYLVKRTGEKVFLECVQDMDHENMFWYRQDPGLGLRLIYFSYDVKMKEKGDIPEGYSVSREKKERFSLILESASTNQTSMYLCASSSGRDSGTTDTQYFGPGTRLTVL.

V gene TRBV11-2 combines with J gene TRBJ2-7; D gene ambiguous. CDR1 SGHAT and CDR2 FQNNGV come from the germline V gene. With 5 bases removed from V and 7 bases from J, the gap between germline ends came to 18 bases. The CDR3 contains 14 residues. The CDR3 loop is CASSPRLLPQEQYF. The CDR3, as DNA: TGTGCCAGCAGCCCACGACTCTTACCCCAGGAGCAGTACTTC. The entire variable domain, with the rest obtained from reference TRBV11-2 and TRBJ2-7, is as follows: EAGVAQSPRYKIIEKRQSVAFWCNPISGHATLYWYQQILGQGPKLLIQFQNNGVVDDSQLPKDRFSAERLKGVDSTLKIQPAKLEDSAVYLCASSPRLLPQEQYFGPGTRLTVT.

This clone has only one observation. The chain combines TRBV11-2 with TRBJ1-4; D is undetermined. Germline assignment: CDR1 SGHAT and CDR2 FQNNGV. The CDR3 has 12 amino acids. Trimming took off 6 bases at V and 8 bases at J, with 10 bases between the two ends. CDR3 DNA sequence: TGTGCCAGCAGAGATACGGAGGAAAAACTGTTTTTT. Translated, it gives CASRDTEEKLFF.

This chain uses TRBV18 with TRBJ2-3; the match to TRBD2 covers 13 bases. The CDR3 runs 16 residues. Trimming removed 3 bases from V and 0 bases from J; junction bases left unmatched: 0. Germline CDR1 reads KGHSH; CDR2 reads LQKENI. In DNA, the CDR3 is TGTGCCAGCTCACCGGGACTAGCGGGGAGCACAGATACGCAGTATTTT. Protein product: CASSPGLAGSTDTQYF. Full variable domain (rest looked up from reference TRBV18 and TRBJ2-3): NAGVMQNPRHLVRRRGQEARLRCSPMKGHSHVYWYRQLPEEGLKFMVYLQKENIIDESGMPKERFSAEFPKEGPSILRIQQVVRGDSAAYFCASSPGLAGSTDTQYFGPGTRLTVL.

The rearrangement joins TRBV7-9 to TRBJ2-1, with 11 nucleotides matching TRBD2. The CDR3 length is 15 residues. Germline V gene data show CDR1 as SEHNR and CDR2 as FQNEAQ (reference sequence). The V segment lost 5 bases and the J segment 8 bases; nucleotides outside the gene matches: 8. The CDR3 spells CASSPPSGGFHEQFF. The CDR3 DNA reads TGTGCCAGCAGCCCACCTAGCGGGGGGTTTCATGAGCAGTTCTTC.

The chain links TRBV4-1 to TRBJ1-2; 9 bases are a match to TRBD1. The V and J ends lost 0 bases and 4 bases, in that order; junction bases with no gene match: 3. CDR1 MGHRA and CDR2 YSYEKL come from the germline V gene. CDR3 size: 15 residues. CDR3 bases: TGCGCCAGCAGCCAAGAGGGACAGGGACCCTATGGCTACACCTTC. This sequence encodes CASSQEGQGPYGYTF.

This clone was found once. The chain couples TRBV5-1 to TRBJ2-5; 9 bases map to TRBD2. The germline V gene encodes CDR1 SGHRS and CDR2 YFSETQ. This CDR3 has 15 amino acids. The V and J ends lost 5 bases and 2 bases, in that order; junction bases with no gene match: 7. The CDR3, as DNA: TGCGCCAGCAGTCCGGCTAGCGGGGCTCAAGAGACCCAGTACTTC. This translates into CASSPASGAQETQYF.

The chain employs TRBV27 and TRBJ2-2, with 7 bases aligning to TRBD2. The CDR3 is 13 residues long. Unmatched junction bases numbered 1, after V lost 3 bases and J lost 6 bases. Germline V gene sequence: CDR1 MNHEY, CDR2 SMNVEV (reference sequence). DNA for the CDR3: TGTGCCAGCAGTTTCGCGGGGGCCGGGGAGCTGTTTTTT. Residues: CASSFAGAGELFF.

The gene calls are TRBV11-2 and TRBJ2-7, with a tentative D call TRBD1 (5 bases). The V end was cut by 3 bases, the J end by 6 bases, with 9 bases between. The CDR3 is 12 amino acids. Germline lookup yields CDR1 SGHAT and CDR2 FQNNGV. This CDR3 reads CASSLGDSEQYF. CDR3 nucleotide sequence: TGTGCCAGCAGCTTGGGCGACAGCGAGCAGTACTTC.

The CDR3 DNA follows: TGCAGTGCTAGAGACGTCCGGGAGCAGTTCTTC. It specifies CSARDVREQFF. This rearrangement joins TRBV20-1 to TRBJ2-1; D ambiguous. Germline V gene lookup returns CDR1 DFQATT and CDR2 SNEGSKA (reference sequence). The V and J ends lost 0 bases and 10 bases respectively, with 7 bases between them. The CDR3 is 11 amino acids.

The chain links TRBV19 to TRBJ2-5; unclear D gene. Germline CDR1 reads LNHDA; CDR2 reads SQIVND (reference sequence). This CDR3 is built from 11 residues. The V end was cut by 10 bases, the J end by 4 bases, with 10 bases between. Here the CDR3 DNA reads TGTGCCACAAGAGTACTAGAGACCCAGTACTTC. It specifies CATRVLETQYF.

This clone turned up a few times. The chain has TRBV5-1 and TRBJ2-3; 8 bases fit TRBD2. This CDR3 contains 14 residues. The V gene end was trimmed by 9 bases and the J gene end by 3 bases; junction bases not matched to a gene: 9. Germline CDR1 and CDR2: SGHRS and YFSETQ. The CDR3 DNA sequence: TGCGCCACCCACAACGGGGGGGAGACAGATACGCAGTATTTT. It yields the protein CATHNGGETDTQYF.

V is TRBV28 and J is TRBJ2-1; 7 positions agree with TRBD2. This CDR3 has 17 residues. J gave up 7 bases and V 3 bases, and 15 bases lay outside the gene matches. The germline gives CDR1 MDHEN, CDR2 SYDVKM. For the CDR3, the DNA is TGTGCCAGCAGTTTTTCTCGTGGGCGGGAGTTGAGGAATGAGCAGTTCTTC. Residues: CASSFSRGRELRNEQFF.

The chain has TRBV7-2 and TRBJ2-5, with TRBD1 matching 9 bases. Germline V CDR1 and CDR2: SGHTA, FQGNSA. Trimming removed 1 base from V and 5 bases from J; junction bases left unmatched: 5. This CDR3 contains 15 residues. The DNA of the CDR3 is TGTGCCAGCAGCTTAGGGACAGGGGCTTGGGAGACCCAGTACTTC. Translating it yields CASSLGTGAWETQYF.

The J gene is TRBJ2-5, the V gene TRBV10-3, with TRBD1 matching over 7 bases. J gave up 0 bases and V 11 bases, and 6 bases lay outside the gene matches. The CDR3 runs 13 residues. CDR1 and CDR2 (germline): ENHRY, SYGVKD. As DNA, the CDR3 is TGTGCCGTAGGTGGACAGGACCAAGAGACCCAGTACTTC. It yields the protein CAVGGQDQETQYF.

J is TRBJ2-3 and V is TRBV6-1, with D hard to call. The CDR3 is 13 residues long. The V end was cut by 2 bases, the J end by 4 bases, with 7 bases between. Germline lookup yields CDR1 MNHNS and CDR2 SASEGT. The CDR3 is CASSESWPDTQYF. As DNA, the CDR3 is TGTGCCAGCAGTGAATCGTGGCCAGATACGCAGTATTTT.

This rearrangement joins TRBV7-9 to TRBJ2-3; TRBD2 matches at 7 bases. Trimming removed 11 bases from V and 4 bases from J; junction bases left unmatched: 3. The CDR3 consists of 11 residues. The germline CDR1 and CDR2 sequences are SEHNR and FQNEAQ (reference sequence). DNA for the CDR3: TGTGCCCTAGCGGAGGCAGATACGCAGTATTTT. Translated: CALAEADTQYF.

This chain's CDR3 is CASSVIRADTQYF. The CDR3 DNA reads as TGTGCCAGCAGTGTTATCAGGGCAGATACGCAGTATTTT. The V and J genes are TRBV2 and TRBJ2-3; TRBD1 is a possible D gene (5 bases). The germline V gene encodes CDR1 SNHLY and CDR2 FYNNEI. The CDR3 loop spans 13 amino acids. V lost 4 bases to trimming and J lost 4 bases, with 9 bases between them. Full variable domain (outside the CDR3, taken from reference TRBV2 and TRBJ2-3): EPEVTQTPSHQVTQMGQEVILRCVPISNHLYFYWYRQILGQKVEFLVSFYNNEISEKSEIFDDQFSVERPDGSNFTLKIRSTKLEDSAMYFCASSVIRADTQYFGPGTRLTVL.